This entry is about one T cell receptor beta chain. The sample is drawn from a study of response to subunit inactivated influenza vaccine. Germline CDR1 reads SGHRS; CDR2 reads YFSETQ. This CDR3 contains 15 residues. Trimming took 3 bases from V and 0 from J, leaving 9 bases between them. TCRdb itself ran the RT-PCR reads through MiXCR, one entry per CDR3 protein. The sample records about 540,000 distinct CDR3 sequences, roughly 23% being singletons. The sample was also reused in another study, on T cells expressing NK-cell markers. That paper states: With UMIs, 5'RACE template switching was used to make TCR beta cDNA. It was from sorted CD3+CD56+NKG2C+, CD3+CD56+NKG2C- and CD3+CD56-NKG2C+ T cells that TCR beta repertoires came. Seropositivity for HCMV was found in seven of the eight sequenced donors, with one seronegative. Sorting was restricted to alpha-beta TCR T cells by an anti-gamma-delta TCR antibody in several experiments. Where a handful of donors were concerned, these clonotypes also led the CD3+CD56-NKG2C+ fraction.

The clonotype was recovered from a man aged 45-65 years who received an inactivated influenza vaccine. The sample was CD4+ T cells sorted from PBMCs, taken 11 to 12 days after vaccination. The V and J genes are TRBV5-1 and TRBJ2-2, with D possibly matching TRBD2 (5 bases). CDR3 sequence reads: CASSSVGTNTGELFF. In nucleotides, the CDR3 is TGCGCCAGCAGCTCGGTCGGGACGAACACCGGGGAGCTGTTTTTT.